The subject of this entry is one T cell receptor (beta chain). Authors' processing steps: Scientists estimated how many nucleated cells there were by amplifying reference gene primers. Generated by immunoSEQ multiplex PCR, the TCRdb table keeps only in-frame clones and is missing some. V, J and clone size derive from that table, while D and trimming were established from the DNA sequence. Of a few hundred thousand clones in the sample, 80% to 90% were seen once. These data originate in a study of blood T cell repertoires in COVID-19. The wider study: Samples taken during acute and convalescent COVID-19 were collected in the United States, Italy and Spain. Nucleic acid was either cDNA or gDNA, and it came from T cells, B-cell-depleted T cells, or PBMCs.

Deletions cut 4 bases from V and 0 bases from J, with 17 bases between. Germline lookup yields CDR1 MDHEN and CDR2 SYDVKM. The length of the CDR3 is 17 residues. This receptor was obtained from a man aged 50 to 59 who had recovered from COVID-19. The material sequenced was peripheral blood. The V gene is TRBV28, the J gene TRBJ2-3; D is possibly TRBD2 (6 bases). The DNA for the CDR3 is TGTGCCAGCAGTTCGATGGAGACTAGGGCTAGCACAGATACGCAGTATTTT. Its protein product is CASSSMETRASTDTQYF.